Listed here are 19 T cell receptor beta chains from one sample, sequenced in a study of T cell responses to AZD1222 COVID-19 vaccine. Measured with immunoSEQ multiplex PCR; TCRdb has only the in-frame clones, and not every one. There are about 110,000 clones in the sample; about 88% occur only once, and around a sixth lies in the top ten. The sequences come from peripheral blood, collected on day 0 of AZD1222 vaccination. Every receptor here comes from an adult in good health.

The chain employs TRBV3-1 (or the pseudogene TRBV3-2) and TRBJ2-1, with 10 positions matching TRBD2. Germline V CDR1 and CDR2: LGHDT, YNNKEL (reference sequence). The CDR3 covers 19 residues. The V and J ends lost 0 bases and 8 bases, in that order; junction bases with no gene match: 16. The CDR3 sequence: CASSQEGRRASGSRDEQFF. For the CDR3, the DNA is TGTGCCAGCAGCCAAGAAGGTCGGAGGGCTAGCGGGAGTCGGGATGAGCAGTTCTTC.

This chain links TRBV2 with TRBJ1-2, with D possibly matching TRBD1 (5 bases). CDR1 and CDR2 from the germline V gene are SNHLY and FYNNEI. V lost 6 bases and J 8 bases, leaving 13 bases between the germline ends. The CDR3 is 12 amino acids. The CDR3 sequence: CASRGLGQGYTF. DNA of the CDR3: TGTGCCAGCAGGGGGCTGGGGCAAGGCTACACCTTC.

The chain's CDR3 is CASSIMAATNEKLFF. CDR3 bases: TGTGCCAGTAGTATAATGGCAGCAACTAATGAAAAACTGTTTTTT. The chain links TRBV19 to TRBJ1-4; D gene unclear. V was pared by 2 bases and J by 0 bases, with 7 bases between. This CDR3 region has 15 residues. The germline V gene encodes CDR1 LNHDA and CDR2 SQIVND (reference sequence).

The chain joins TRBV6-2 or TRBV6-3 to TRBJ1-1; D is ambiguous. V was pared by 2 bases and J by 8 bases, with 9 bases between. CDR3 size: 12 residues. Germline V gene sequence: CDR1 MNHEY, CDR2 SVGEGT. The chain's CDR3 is CASSYPPAEAFF. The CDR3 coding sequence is TGTGCCAGCAGTTACCCCCCAGCGGAAGCTTTCTTT.

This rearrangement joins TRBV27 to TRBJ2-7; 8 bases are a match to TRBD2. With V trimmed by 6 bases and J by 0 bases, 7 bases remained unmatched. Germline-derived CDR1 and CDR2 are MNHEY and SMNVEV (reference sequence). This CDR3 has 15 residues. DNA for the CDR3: TGTGCCAGCAGATTTAGCGGGGTCGGCTCCTACGAGCAGTACTTC. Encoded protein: CASRFSGVGSYEQYF.

The DNA of the CDR3 is TGCGCCAGCACCTGGGGGGGTCCTAATGAAAAACTGTTTTTT. Protein: CASTWGGPNEKLFF. The chain combines TRBV5-1 with TRBJ1-4, with D possibly matching TRBD1 (5 bases). The V and J ends lost 6 bases and 3 bases respectively, with 12 bases between them. Per the germline V gene, CDR1 is SGHRS and CDR2 is YFSETQ. The CDR3 contains 14 residues. Full variable domain (missing parts from reference TRBV5-1 and TRBJ1-4): KAGVTQTPRYLIKTRGQQVTLSCSPISGHRSVSWYQQTPGQGLQFLFEYFSETQRNKGNFPGRFSGRQFSNSRSEMNVSTLELGDSALYLCASTWGGPNEKLFFGSGTQLSVL.

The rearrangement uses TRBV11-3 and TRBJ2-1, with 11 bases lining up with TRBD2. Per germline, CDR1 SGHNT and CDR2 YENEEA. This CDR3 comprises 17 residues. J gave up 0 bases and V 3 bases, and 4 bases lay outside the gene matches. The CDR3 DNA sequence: TGTGCCAGCAGCTTCTTAGCGGGAGGGAGCTCCTACAATGAGCAGTTCTTC. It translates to CASSFLAGGSSYNEQFF.

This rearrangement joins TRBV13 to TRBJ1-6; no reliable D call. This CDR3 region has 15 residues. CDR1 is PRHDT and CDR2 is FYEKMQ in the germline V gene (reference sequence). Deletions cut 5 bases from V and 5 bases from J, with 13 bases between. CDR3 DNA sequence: TGTGCCAGCAGCGCGAGGGTGGGCCATAATTCACCCCTCCACTTT. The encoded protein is CASSARVGHNSPLHF.

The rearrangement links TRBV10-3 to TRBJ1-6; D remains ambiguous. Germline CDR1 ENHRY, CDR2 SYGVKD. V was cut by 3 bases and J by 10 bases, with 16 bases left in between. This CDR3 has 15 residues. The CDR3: CAISERPRAASPLHF. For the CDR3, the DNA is TGTGCCATCAGTGAAAGACCTCGGGCCGCGTCACCCCTCCACTTT.

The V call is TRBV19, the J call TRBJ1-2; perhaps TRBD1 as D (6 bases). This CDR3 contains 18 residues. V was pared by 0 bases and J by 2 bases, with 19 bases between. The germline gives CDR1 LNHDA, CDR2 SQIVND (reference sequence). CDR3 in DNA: TGTGCCAGTAGTATAGATGGGTTCAGGACAGCTGGGAACTATGGCTACACCTTC. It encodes CASSIDGFRTAGNYGYTF. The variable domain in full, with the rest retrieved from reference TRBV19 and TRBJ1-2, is DGGITQSPKYLFRKEGQNVTLSCEQNLNHDAMYWYRQDPGQGLRLIYYSQIVNDFQKGDIAEGYSVSREKKESFPLTVTSAQKNPTAFYLCASSIDGFRTAGNYGYTFGSGTRLTVV.

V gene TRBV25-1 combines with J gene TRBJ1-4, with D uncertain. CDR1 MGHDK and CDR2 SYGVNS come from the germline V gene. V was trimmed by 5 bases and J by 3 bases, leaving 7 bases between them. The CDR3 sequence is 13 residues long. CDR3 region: CASSRKPNEKLFF. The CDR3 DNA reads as TGTGCCAGCAGTCGTAAGCCTAATGAAAAACTGTTTTTT.

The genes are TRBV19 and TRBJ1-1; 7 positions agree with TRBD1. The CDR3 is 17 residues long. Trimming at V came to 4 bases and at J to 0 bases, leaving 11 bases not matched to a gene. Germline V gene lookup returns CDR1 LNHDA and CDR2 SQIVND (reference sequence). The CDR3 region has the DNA TGTGCCAGTAGTACAATCCCGGGACAGAGAATGAACACTGAAGCTTTCTTT. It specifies CASSTIPGQRMNTEAFF. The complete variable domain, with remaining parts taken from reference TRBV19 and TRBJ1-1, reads DGGITQSPKYLFRKEGQNVTLSCEQNLNHDAMYWYRQDPGQGLRLIYYSQIVNDFQKGDIAEGYSVSREKKESFPLTVTSAQKNPTAFYLCASSTIPGQRMNTEAFFGQGTRLTVV.

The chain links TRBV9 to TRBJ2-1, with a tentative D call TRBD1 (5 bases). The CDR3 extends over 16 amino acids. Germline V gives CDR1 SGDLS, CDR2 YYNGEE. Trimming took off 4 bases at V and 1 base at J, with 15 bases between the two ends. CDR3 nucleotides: TGTGCCAGCAGCCTCACAGGCTTCGGGTCCTACAATGAGCAGTTCTTC. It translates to CASSLTGFGSYNEQFF.

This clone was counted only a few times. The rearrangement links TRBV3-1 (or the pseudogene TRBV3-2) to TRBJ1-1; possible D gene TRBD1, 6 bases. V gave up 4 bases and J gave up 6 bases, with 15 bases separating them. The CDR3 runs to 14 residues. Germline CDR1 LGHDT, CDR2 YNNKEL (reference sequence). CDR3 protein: CASSRLGGHAEAFF. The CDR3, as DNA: TGTGCCAGCAGCCGATTAGGGGGGCACGCTGAAGCTTTCTTT.

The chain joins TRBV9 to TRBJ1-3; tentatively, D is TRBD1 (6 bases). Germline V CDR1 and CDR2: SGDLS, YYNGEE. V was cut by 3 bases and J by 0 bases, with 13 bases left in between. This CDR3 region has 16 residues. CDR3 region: CASSADPRGSGNTIYF. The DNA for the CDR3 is TGTGCCAGCAGCGCAGACCCCAGGGGCTCTGGAAACACCATATATTTT.

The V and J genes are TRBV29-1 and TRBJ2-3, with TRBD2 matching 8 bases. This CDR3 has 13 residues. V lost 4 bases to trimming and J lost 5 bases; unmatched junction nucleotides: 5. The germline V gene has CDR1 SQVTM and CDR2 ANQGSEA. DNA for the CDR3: TGCAGCGTTGGCGGGGGGCGAGGAGATACGCAGTATTTT. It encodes CSVGGGRGDTQYF.

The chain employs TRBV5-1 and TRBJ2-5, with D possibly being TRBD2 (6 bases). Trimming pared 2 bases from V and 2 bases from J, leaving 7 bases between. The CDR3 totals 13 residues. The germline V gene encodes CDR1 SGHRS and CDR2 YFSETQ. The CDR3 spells CASSFGGQETQYF. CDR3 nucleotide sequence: TGCGCCAGCAGCTTCGGGGGACAAGAGACCCAGTACTTC.

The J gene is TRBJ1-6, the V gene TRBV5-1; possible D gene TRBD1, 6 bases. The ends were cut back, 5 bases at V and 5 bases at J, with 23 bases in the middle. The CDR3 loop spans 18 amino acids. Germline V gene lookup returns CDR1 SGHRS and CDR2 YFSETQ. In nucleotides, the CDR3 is TGCGCCAGCAGGCTTGGGACAAGTCTCTCTAGGAATAATTCACCCCTCCACTTT. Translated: CASRLGTSLSRNNSPLHF.

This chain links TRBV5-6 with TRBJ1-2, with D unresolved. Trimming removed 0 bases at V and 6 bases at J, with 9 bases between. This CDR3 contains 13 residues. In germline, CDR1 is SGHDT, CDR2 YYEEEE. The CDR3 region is CASSLASGNGYTF. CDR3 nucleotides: TGTGCCAGCAGCTTGGCCTCGGGAAATGGCTACACCTTC.